The next 8 T cell receptor beta chains were all read from a single sample in a study of T cells in localized non-small cell lung cancer. Libraries were prepared by immunoSEQ multiplex PCR; TCRdb keeps only in-frame clonotypes and omits some of them. The sample shows 27,000 or so clones, around four fifths of them seen only once. The source was peripheral blood, collected before any cancer treatment. These receptors were taken from a woman aged 35 to 70 with stage I lung adenocarcinoma.

V and J are TRBV19 and TRBJ1-2; perhaps TRBD1 as D (6 bases). The CDR3 runs to 12 residues. The V end lost 7 bases, the J end lost 6 bases, and 12 bases lay between the germline ends. Per germline, CDR1 LNHDA and CDR2 SQIVND (reference sequence). The CDR3 sequence is CASTPTGHGYTF. CDR3 DNA sequence: TGTGCCAGTACCCCGACAGGCCATGGCTACACCTTC.

The V call is TRBV11-3, the J call TRBJ1-1; D is ambiguous. The germline CDR1 and CDR2 sequences are SGHNT and YENEEA. V shed 2 bases and J shed 5 bases, with 6 bases lying between them. CDR3 length: 12 amino acids. This chain's CDR3 is CASSLHGTEAFF. In nucleotides, the CDR3 is TGTGCCAGCAGCTTACACGGGACTGAAGCTTTCTTT.

The chain recombines TRBV7-3 with TRBJ2-3, with 7 bases lining up with TRBD1. From germline, CDR1 is SGHTA and CDR2 FQGTGA. This CDR3 contains 16 residues. After removal of 5 bases from V and 1 base from J, the junction contained 9 bases not matched to a gene. The CDR3 DNA is TGTGCCAGCAGCCCCGGTTTTACAGGGGGCACAGATACGCAGTATTTT. The encoded protein is CASSPGFTGGTDTQYF.

This clone appeared a single time. CDR3 protein: CASSPDRVSSYEQYF. The CDR3 DNA reads TGTGCCAGCTCACCTGATCGTGTGAGCTCCTACGAGCAGTACTTC. The chain carries TRBV18 and TRBJ2-7; unclear D gene. CDR1 KGHSH and CDR2 LQKENI come from the germline V gene. The CDR3 has 15 residues. V lost 3 bases, J lost 0 bases, and 12 bases lay in between.

The chain links TRBV30 to TRBJ2-3, with TRBD1 matching over 8 bases. V shed 5 bases, J shed 3 bases, and the junction held 13 bases outside the gene matches. Germline assignment: CDR1 GTSNPN and CDR2 SVGIG (reference sequence). CDR3 size: 16 residues. CDR3 protein: CAWDPGLDRVTDTQYF. The CDR3 coding sequence is TGTGCCTGGGATCCTGGTCTGGACAGGGTGACAGATACGCAGTATTTT.

The rearrangement uses TRBV6-1 and TRBJ1-1, with D perhaps TRBD1 (5 bases). This CDR3 is built from 13 residues. CDR1 is MNHNS and CDR2 is SASEGT in the germline V gene. V was trimmed by 6 bases and J by 6 bases, leaving 14 bases between them. The CDR3 sequence is CASRKGVGSEAFF. The CDR3 DNA reads TGTGCCAGCAGGAAAGGGGTAGGTTCTGAAGCTTTCTTT.

The V call is TRBV5-6, the J call TRBJ1-2; 8 bases are a match to TRBD1. This CDR3 spans 13 amino acids. Germline-derived CDR1 and CDR2 are SGHDT and YYEEEE. V gave up 4 bases and J gave up 6 bases; unmatched junction bases: 5. CDR3 sequence: CASSRTGSHGYTF. The CDR3, as DNA: TGTGCCAGCAGCAGGACAGGGTCTCATGGCTACACCTTC.

This clone was observed a few times. CDR3 sequence reads: CASSFGLAGSGELFF. CDR3 in DNA: TGTGCCAGCAGCTTCGGATTAGCGGGGTCCGGGGAGCTGTTTTTT. The chain couples TRBV11-1 to TRBJ2-2, with TRBD2 identical over 8 bases. With 3 bases clipped from V and 6 bases from J, the junction kept 6 bases outside the gene matches. Germline V gives CDR1 SGHAT, CDR2 FQDESV (reference sequence). The CDR3 length is 15 residues. Using reference TRBV11-1 and TRBJ2-2 for the parts outside the CDR3, the full variable domain is EAEVAQSPRYKITEKSQAVAFWCDPISGHATLYWYRQILGQGPELLVQFQDESVVDDSQLPKDRFSAERLKGVDSTLKIQPAELGDSAMYLCASSFGLAGSGELFFGEGSRLTVL.